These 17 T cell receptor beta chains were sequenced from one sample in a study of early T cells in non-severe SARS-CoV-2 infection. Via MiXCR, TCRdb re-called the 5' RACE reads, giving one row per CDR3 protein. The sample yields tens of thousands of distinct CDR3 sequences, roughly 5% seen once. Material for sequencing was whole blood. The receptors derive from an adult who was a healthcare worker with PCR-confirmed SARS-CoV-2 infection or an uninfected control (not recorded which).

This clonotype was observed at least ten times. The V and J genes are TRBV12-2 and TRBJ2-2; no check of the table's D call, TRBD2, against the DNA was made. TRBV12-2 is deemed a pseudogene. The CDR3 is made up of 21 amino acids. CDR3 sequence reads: CASRSRPASLALLPPTGELFF. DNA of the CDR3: TGTGCAAGTCGCTCCCGCCCTGCCTCTCTAGCCCTCCTTCCCCCCACCGGGGAGCTGTTTTTT.

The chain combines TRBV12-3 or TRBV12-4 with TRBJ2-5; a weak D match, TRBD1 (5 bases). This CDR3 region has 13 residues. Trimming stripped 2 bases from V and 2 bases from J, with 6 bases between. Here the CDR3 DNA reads TGTGCCAGCAGTTTAAGGGGACAAGAGACCCAGTACTTC. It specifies CASSLRGQETQYF.

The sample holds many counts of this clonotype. DNA for the CDR3: TGTGCCAGCAGTTTGGAGAGGGGTGGCAATCAGCCCCAGCATTTT. Its translation: CASSLERGGNQPQHF. V gene TRBV27 combines with J gene TRBJ1-5; D may be TRBD1 (5 bases). Germline CDR1 and CDR2: MNHEY and SMNVEV (reference sequence). The CDR3 totals 15 residues. The V gene lost 3 bases and the J gene lost 2 bases, with 11 bases spanning the gap.

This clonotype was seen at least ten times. The CDR3 sequence is CASSFQGDSTEAFF. CDR3 DNA: TGCGCCAGCAGCTTTCAGGGGGACTCCACTGAAGCTTTCTTT. The V gene is TRBV5-1, the J gene TRBJ1-1, with 7 bases fitting TRBD1. The germline gives CDR1 SGHRS, CDR2 YFSETQ. After removal of 2 bases from V and 4 bases from J, the junction contained 5 bases not matched to a gene. CDR3 length: 14 residues.

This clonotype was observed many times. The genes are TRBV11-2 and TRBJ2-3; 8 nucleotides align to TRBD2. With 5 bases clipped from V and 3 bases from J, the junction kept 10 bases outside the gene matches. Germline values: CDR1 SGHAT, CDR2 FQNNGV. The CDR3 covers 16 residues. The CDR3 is CASSRGTSVLTDTQYF. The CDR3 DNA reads TGTGCCAGCAGCCGAGGGACTAGTGTTTTAACAGATACGCAGTATTTT.

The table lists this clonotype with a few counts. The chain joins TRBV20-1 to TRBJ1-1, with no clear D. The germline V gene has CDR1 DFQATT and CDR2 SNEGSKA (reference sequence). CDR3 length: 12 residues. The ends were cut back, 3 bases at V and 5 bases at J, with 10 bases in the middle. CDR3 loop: CSARDKWTEAFF. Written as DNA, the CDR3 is TGCAGTGCTAGGGATAAATGGACTGAAGCTTTCTTT.

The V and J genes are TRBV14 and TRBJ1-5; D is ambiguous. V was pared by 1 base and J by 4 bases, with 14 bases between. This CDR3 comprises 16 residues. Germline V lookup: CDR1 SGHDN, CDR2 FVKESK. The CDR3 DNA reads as TGTGCCAGCAGCCAAGGGGGAGCGAACATAAATCAGCCCCAGCATTTT. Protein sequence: CASSQGGANINQPQHF.

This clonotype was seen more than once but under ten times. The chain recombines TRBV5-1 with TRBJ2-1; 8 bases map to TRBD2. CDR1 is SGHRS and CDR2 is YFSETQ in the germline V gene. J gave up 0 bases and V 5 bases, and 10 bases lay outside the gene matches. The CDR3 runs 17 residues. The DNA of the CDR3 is TGCGCCAGCAGGTACCTTAGCGGGATGAGCTCCTACAATGAGCAGTTCTTC. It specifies CASRYLSGMSSYNEQFF.

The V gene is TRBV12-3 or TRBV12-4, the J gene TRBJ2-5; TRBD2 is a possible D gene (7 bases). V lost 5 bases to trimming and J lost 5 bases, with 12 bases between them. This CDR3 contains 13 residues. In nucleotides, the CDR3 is TGTGCCAGCAGTCTACGGGGGGCGGAGACCCAGTACTTC. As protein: CASSLRGAETQYF.

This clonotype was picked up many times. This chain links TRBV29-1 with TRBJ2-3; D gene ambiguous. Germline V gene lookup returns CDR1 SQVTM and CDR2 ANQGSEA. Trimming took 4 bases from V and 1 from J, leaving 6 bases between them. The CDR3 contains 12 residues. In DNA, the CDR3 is TGCAGCGTTGGTACAGGCACAGATACGCAGTATTTT. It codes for CSVGTGTDTQYF.

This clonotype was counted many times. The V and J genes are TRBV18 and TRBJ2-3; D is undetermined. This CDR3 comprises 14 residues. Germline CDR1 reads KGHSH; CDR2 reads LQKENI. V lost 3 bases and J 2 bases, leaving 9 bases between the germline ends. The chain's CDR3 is CASSPSGLTDTQYF. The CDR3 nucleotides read TGTGCCAGCTCACCCTCGGGTCTCACAGATACGCAGTATTTT.

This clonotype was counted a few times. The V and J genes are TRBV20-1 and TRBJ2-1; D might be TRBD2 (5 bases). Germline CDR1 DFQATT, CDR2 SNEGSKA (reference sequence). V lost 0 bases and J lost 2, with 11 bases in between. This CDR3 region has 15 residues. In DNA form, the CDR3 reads TGCAGTGCTAGAGAGCAGGACTTGGCCTACAATGAGCAGTTCTTC. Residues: CSAREQDLAYNEQFF.

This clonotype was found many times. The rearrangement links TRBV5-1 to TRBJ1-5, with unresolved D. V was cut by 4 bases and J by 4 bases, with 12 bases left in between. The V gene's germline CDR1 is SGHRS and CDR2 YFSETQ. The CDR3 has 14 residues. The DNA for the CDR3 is TGCGCCAGCAGCGCCGGGTCCCTAAATCAGCCCCAGCATTTT. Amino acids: CASSAGSLNQPQHF. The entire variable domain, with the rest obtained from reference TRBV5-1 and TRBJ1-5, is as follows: KAGVTQTPRYLIKTRGQQVTLSCSPISGHRSVSWYQQTPGQGLQFLFEYFSETQRNKGNFPGRFSGRQFSNSRSEMNVSTLELGDSALYLCASSAGSLNQPQHFGDGTRLSIL.

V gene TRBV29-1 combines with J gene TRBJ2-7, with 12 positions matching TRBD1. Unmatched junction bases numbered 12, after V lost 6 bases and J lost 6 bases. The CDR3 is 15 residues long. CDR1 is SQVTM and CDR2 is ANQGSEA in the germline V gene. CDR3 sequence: CSVAIPGQGAGEQYF. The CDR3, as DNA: TGCAGCGTAGCAATCCCGGGACAGGGGGCAGGCGAGCAGTACTTC.

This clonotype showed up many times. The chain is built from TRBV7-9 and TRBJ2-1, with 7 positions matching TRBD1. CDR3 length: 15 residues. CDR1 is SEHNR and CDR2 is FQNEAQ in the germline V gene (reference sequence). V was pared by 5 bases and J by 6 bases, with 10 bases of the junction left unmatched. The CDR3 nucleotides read TGTGCCAGCAGCATCCGGCGACAGGGAACCAATGAGCAGTTCTTC. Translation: CASSIRRQGTNEQFF.

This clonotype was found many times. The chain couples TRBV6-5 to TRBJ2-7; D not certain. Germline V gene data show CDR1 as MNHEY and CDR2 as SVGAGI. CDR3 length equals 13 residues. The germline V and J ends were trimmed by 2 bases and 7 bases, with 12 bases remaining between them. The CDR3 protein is CASSYRGSEEQYF. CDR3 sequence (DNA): TGTGCCAGCAGTTACCGCGGCAGTGAAGAGCAGTACTTC.

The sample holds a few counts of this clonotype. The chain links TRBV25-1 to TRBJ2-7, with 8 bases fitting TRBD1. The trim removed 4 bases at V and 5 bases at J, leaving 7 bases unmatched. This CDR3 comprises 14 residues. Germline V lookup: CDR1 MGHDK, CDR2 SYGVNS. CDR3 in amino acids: CASSAGGNNHEQYF. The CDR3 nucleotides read TGTGCCAGCAGTGCAGGGGGCAATAACCACGAGCAGTACTTC.